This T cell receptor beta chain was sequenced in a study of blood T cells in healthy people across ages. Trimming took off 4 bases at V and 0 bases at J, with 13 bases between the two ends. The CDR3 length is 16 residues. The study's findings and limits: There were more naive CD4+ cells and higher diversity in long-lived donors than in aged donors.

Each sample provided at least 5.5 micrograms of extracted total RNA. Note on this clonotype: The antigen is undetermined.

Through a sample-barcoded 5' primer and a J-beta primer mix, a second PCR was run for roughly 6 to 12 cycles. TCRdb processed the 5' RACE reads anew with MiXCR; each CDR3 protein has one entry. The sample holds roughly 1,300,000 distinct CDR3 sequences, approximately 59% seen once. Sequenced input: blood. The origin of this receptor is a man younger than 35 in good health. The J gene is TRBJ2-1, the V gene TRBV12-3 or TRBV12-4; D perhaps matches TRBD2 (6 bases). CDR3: CASSSHLADSYNEQFF. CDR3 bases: TGTGCCAGCAGTTCCCACTTAGCGGACTCCTACAATGAGCAGTTCTTC.